The 21 T cell receptor beta chains in this list originate from one sample, sequenced in a study of OX40 agonist ivuxolimab in advanced cancers. The method was the immunoSEQ multiplex PCR assay. TCRdb provides this immuneACCESS table in a form limited to in-frame rearrangements. Some clones are lacking; in checked studies, under half of them reflect an unresolved V gene, and why the rest are absent is not known. The sample table records tens of thousands of clones; 75% to 85% of these occur just once. The ten largest account for 15% to 20% of the sample. Sequencing was performed on CD4+ or CD8+ T cells sorted from blood, taken in a trial of the OX40 agonist ivuxolimab. The receptor source for this set is an adult with an advanced solid tumor such as melanoma, head and neck, liver or kidney cancer.

This chain links TRBV7-8 with TRBJ2-1; D is unclear. The V gene lost 5 bases and the J gene lost 6 bases, with 11 bases spanning the gap. The germline V gene has CDR1 SGHVS and CDR2 FQNEAQ. The CDR3 totals 13 residues. CDR3 bases: TGTGCCAGCAGCCTAAGGTCGGTCAATGAGCAGTTCTTC. Amino acid sequence: CASSLRSVNEQFF.

This chain joins TRBV7-9 and TRBJ2-1, with TRBD2 matching over 10 bases. The germline CDR1 and CDR2 sequences are SEHNR and FQNEAQ (reference sequence). With 5 bases clipped from V and 2 bases from J, the junction kept 6 bases outside the gene matches. The CDR3 length is 16 residues. CDR3: CASSTIAGGTYNEQFF. The DNA for the CDR3 is TGTGCCAGCAGCACAATAGCGGGGGGCACCTACAATGAGCAGTTCTTC.

The CDR3, as DNA: TGTGCCAGCAGTGCCTGGGGTAGCGGGAGAGGAGGGACAGATACGCAGTATTTT. Its translation: CASSAWGSGRGGTDTQYF. The chain links TRBV28 to TRBJ2-3; 9 positions match TRBD2. Trimming cost V 5 bases and J 3 bases; bases outside gene matches: 15. The germline CDR1 and CDR2 sequences are MDHEN and SYDVKM. The CDR3 runs 18 residues.

CDR3 DNA: TGTGCCAGCAGCCGACCGGGAGCCGCCTTTGAAGCTTTCTTT. This translates into CASSRPGAAFEAFF. This chain links TRBV14 with TRBJ1-1; no clear D. Per the germline V gene, CDR1 is SGHDN and CDR2 is FVKESK. This CDR3 contains 14 residues. The ends were cut back, 4 bases at V and 7 bases at J, with 16 bases in the middle.

The rearrangement links TRBV7-2 to TRBJ2-1; weak D call: TRBD2 (6 bases). Germline CDR1 is SGHTA and CDR2 is FQGNSA. Trimming left V 5 bases short and J 5 bases short, with 13 bases between. The CDR3 extends over 14 amino acids. This CDR3 reads CASSPDYTHNEQFF. CDR3 sequence (DNA): TGTGCCAGCAGCCCGGACTACACCCACAATGAGCAGTTCTTC.

This chain connects TRBV6-5 to TRBJ2-7; 11 nucleotides match TRBD2. The CDR3 contains 15 residues. Looked up from germline, CDR1 is MNHEY and CDR2 is SVGAGI. J gave up 3 bases and V 10 bases, and 11 bases lay outside the gene matches. For the CDR3, the DNA is TGTGCCACCTCGGGGGCTAGCGGGAGGCTCTACGAGCAGTACTTC. This encodes CATSGASGRLYEQYF.

The chain has TRBV5-1 and TRBJ1-2; 7 nucleotides agree with TRBD1. Looked up from germline, CDR1 is SGHRS and CDR2 is YFSETQ. J lost 2 bases, V lost 4 bases, and 5 bases had no gene match. The CDR3 is 14 amino acids. This CDR3 reads CASSERGQNYGYTF. The CDR3 DNA follows: TGCGCCAGCAGCGAGAGGGGACAGAACTATGGCTACACCTTC.

The chain uses TRBV19 and TRBJ2-5; 7 nucleotides align to TRBD1. V trimming: 1 base; J trimming: 4 bases; junction bases outside the gene matches: 6. The CDR3 length is 15 residues. CDR1 and CDR2 (germline): LNHDA, SQIVND (reference sequence). CDR3 nucleotide sequence: TGTGCCAGTAGTATAGGGGACAGTACTGGAGAGACCCAGTACTTC. Its translation: CASSIGDSTGETQYF.

The chain uses TRBV27 and TRBJ2-1; perhaps TRBD1 as D (5 bases). Trimming removed 7 bases at V and 4 bases at J, with 14 bases between. The CDR3 extends over 14 amino acids. The germline gives CDR1 MNHEY, CDR2 SMNVEV (reference sequence). The CDR3: CASTRVPGYNEQFF. The CDR3 region has the DNA TGTGCCAGCACCAGGGTGCCAGGGTACAATGAGCAGTTCTTC.

The V and J genes are TRBV25-1 and TRBJ2-5, with 9 nucleotides matching TRBD2. The assigned J gene may be wrong: the sequence end matches TRBJ2-7 better. Per germline, CDR1 MGHDK and CDR2 SYGVNS. The CDR3 has 13 amino acids. The DNA for the CDR3 is TGTGCCACAGCGGGAGGCGGGGGTTACGAGCAGTACTTC. Protein: CATAGGGGYEQYF.

This rearrangement joins TRBV9 to TRBJ2-2, with 11 nucleotides matching TRBD1. Germline V lookup: CDR1 SGDLS, CDR2 YYNGEE. The CDR3 runs to 14 residues. The J segment lost 6 bases and the V segment lost 3 bases, leaving 1 base of the junction unmatched. This CDR3 reads CASSAGQGAGELFF. The CDR3, as DNA: TGTGCCAGCAGCGCGGGACAGGGGGCCGGGGAGCTGTTTTTT.

V gene TRBV4-1 combines with J gene TRBJ2-7, with no clear D. Germline CDR1 is MGHRA and CDR2 is YSYEKL. This CDR3 region has 13 residues. Between the trimmed V and J ends, which lost 1 base and 3 bases, there was a span of 7 bases. The CDR3: CASSQGLLYEQYF. CDR3 nucleotide sequence: TGCGCCAGCAGCCAAGGGTTACTCTACGAGCAGTACTTC.

The chain uses TRBV5-5 and TRBJ1-6; unclear D gene. This CDR3 spans 13 amino acids. Germline CDR1 SGHKS, CDR2 YYEKEE (reference sequence). This chain's CDR3 is CAPSWERVSPLHF. The CDR3 DNA sequence: TGTGCTCCCTCGTGGGAAAGGGTTTCACCCCTCCACTTT.

The gene calls are TRBV7-8 and TRBJ1-3, with 7 bases matching TRBD1. Losses at the gene ends were 5 bases for V and 4 bases for J; bases not matched to a gene: 5. The V gene's germline CDR1 is SGHVS and CDR2 FQNEAQ. The CDR3 runs to 14 residues. Here the CDR3 reads CASSAGTAGNTIYF. The CDR3 DNA is TGTGCCAGCAGCGCGGGGACAGCAGGAAACACCATATATTTT.

A word on this clone: The sample contains more than one DNA sequence encoding this CDR3. The chain combines TRBV7-2 with TRBJ2-3; unclear D gene. The CDR3 covers 12 residues. With 5 bases removed from V and 0 bases from J, the gap between germline ends came to 3 bases. Looked up from germline, CDR1 is SGHTA and CDR2 is FQGNSA. The CDR3 here is CASSPSTDTQYF. The CDR3 DNA reads TGTGCCAGCAGCCCTAGCACAGATACGCAGTATTTT.

The CDR3 loop reads CASSLDQRGTYEQYF. The DNA of the CDR3 is TGTGCCAGCAGCTTAGATCAGCGGGGAACCTACGAGCAGTACTTC. The V and J genes are TRBV7-9 and TRBJ2-7, with TRBD2 matching 7 bases. Germline trimming cut 1 base from V and 2 bases from J; bases unmatched to any gene: 5. The germline V gene has CDR1 SEHNR and CDR2 FQNEAQ (reference sequence). CDR3 length: 15 amino acids.

The rearrangement uses TRBV2 and TRBJ2-3, with 7 bases lining up with TRBD1. Germline values: CDR1 SNHLY, CDR2 FYNNEI. The CDR3 consists of 12 residues. With 10 bases clipped from V and 4 bases from J, the junction kept 5 bases outside the gene matches. CDR3 nucleotide sequence: TGTGCCACCGGGACAGAGGCAGATACGCAGTATTTT. Its protein is CATGTEADTQYF.

The J gene is TRBJ2-3, the V gene TRBV2, with D unresolved. The V end lost 6 bases, the J end lost 2 bases, and 9 bases lay between the germline ends. Per germline, CDR1 SNHLY and CDR2 FYNNEI. The CDR3 is 13 residues long. CDR3 nucleotides: TGTGCCAGCAGCAGGACCCCCACAGATACGCAGTATTTT. Translated, it gives CASSRTPTDTQYF.

The rearrangement uses TRBV28 and TRBJ2-3, with D hard to call. The CDR3 runs 15 residues. V gave up 4 bases and J gave up 10 bases, with 21 bases separating them. CDR1 MDHEN and CDR2 SYDVKM come from the germline V gene. CDR3 DNA: TGTGCCAGCAGTTACGAGACTCCAAGAGTGACGGCGCAGTATTTT. Translation: CASSYETPRVTAQYF.

The genes are TRBV6-5 and TRBJ2-4; D possibly corresponds to TRBD1 (8 bases). Germline CDR1 and CDR2: MNHEY and SVGAGI. Trimming removed 7 bases at V and 8 bases at J, with 15 bases between. The CDR3 is made up of 13 amino acids. DNA of the CDR3: TGTGCCAGCAAAGGACAGGGAGGGGACATTCAGTACTTC. Translating gives CASKGQGGDIQYF.

The gene calls are TRBV11-3 and TRBJ2-2, with D maybe TRBD2 (5 bases). The CDR3 length is 15 residues. Germline V gives CDR1 SGHNT, CDR2 YENEEA. V dropped 0 bases and J dropped 2 bases, with 7 bases sitting between them. The CDR3 loop reads CASSLDGVNTGELFF. In nucleotides, the CDR3 is TGTGCCAGCAGCTTAGACGGGGTCAACACCGGGGAGCTGTTTTTT.